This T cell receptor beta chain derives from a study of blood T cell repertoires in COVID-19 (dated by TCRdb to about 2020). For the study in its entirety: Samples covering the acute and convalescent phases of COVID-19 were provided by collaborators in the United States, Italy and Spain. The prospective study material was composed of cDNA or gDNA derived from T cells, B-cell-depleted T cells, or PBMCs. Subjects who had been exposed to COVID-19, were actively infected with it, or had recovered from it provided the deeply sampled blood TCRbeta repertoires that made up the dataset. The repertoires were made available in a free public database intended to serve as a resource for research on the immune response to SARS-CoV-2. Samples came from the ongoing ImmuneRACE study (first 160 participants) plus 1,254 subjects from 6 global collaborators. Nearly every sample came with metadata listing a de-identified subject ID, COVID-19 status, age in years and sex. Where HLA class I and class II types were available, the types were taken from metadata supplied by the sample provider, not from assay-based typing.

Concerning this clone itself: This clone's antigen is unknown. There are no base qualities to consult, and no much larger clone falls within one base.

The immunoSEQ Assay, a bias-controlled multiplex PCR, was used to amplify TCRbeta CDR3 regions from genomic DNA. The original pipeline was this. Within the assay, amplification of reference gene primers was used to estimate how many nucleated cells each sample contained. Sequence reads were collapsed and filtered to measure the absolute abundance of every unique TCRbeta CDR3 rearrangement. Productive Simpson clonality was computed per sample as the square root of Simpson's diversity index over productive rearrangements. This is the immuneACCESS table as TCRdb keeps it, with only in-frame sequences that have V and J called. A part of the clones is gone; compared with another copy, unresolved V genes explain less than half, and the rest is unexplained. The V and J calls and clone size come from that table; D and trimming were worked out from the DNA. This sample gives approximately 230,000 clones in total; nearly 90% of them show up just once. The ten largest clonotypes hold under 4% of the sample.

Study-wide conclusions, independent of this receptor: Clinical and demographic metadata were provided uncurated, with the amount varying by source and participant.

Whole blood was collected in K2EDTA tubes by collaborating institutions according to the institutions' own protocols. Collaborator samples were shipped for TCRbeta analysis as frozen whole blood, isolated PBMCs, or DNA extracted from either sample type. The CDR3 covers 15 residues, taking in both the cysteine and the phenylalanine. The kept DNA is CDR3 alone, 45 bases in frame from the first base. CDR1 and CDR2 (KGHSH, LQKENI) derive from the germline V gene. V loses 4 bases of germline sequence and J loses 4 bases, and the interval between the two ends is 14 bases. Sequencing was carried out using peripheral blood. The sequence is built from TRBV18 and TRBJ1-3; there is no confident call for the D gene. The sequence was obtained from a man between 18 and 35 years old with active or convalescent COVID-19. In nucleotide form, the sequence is TGTGCCAGCTCACGCGCCATCGGAGAAGGAAACACCATATATTTT. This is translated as CASSRAIGEGNTIYF.